The 6 T cell receptor beta chains presented below share a single source sample, sequenced in a study of low-dose radiotherapy and immunotherapy resistance in tumors (dated by TCRdb to 2022 to 2024). According to the study, the label for this sample's time point signals: after trial treatment. The label giving this sample's treatment or condition can be read as: LDRT plus nivolumab, ipilimumab, low-dose cyclophosphamide and aspirin (RACIN trial). These reads were obtained on an Illumina HiSeq 2500. Superscript III and a set of TRAV- and TRBV-specific primers were used to synthesize first-strand cDNA, so that both TCRalpha and TCRbeta chains were covered. A roughly 19-cycle PCR with Phusion amplified the TCRs, pairing a constant-region primer with the adapter that was attached to the V primers. TCRdb's own reprocessing of the public reads used fastp at Q25 and MiXCR and kept productive beta chains. Duplicate CDR3 protein sequences are folded into a single record with the most common DNA and genes. The sample table contains under 70,000 distinct CDR3 sequences; only one count was recorded for 23% of them. In total, the top ten clones hold roughly 6.7% of the sample.

The source was PBMCs, collected after low-dose radiotherapy plus immunotherapy. All receptors derive from a male donor with prostate cancer.

This clonotype has more than one count but fewer than ten. The chain employs TRBV7-9 and TRBJ2-5; D possibly matches TRBD1 or TRBD2 (5 bases each). Germline V gene sequence: CDR1 SEHNR, CDR2 FQNEAQ (reference sequence). Trimming cost V 3 bases and J 3 bases, with 11 bases left between them. The CDR3 is made up of 14 amino acids. The DNA of the CDR3 is TGTGCCAGCAGCTTGGCCAGGGACGAAGAGACCCAGTACTTC. Encoded protein: CASSLARDEETQYF. The variable domain in full, with the rest retrieved from reference TRBV7-9 and TRBJ2-5, is DTGVSQNPRHKITKRGQNVTFRCDPISEHNRLYWYRQTLGQGPEFLTYFQNEAQLEKSRLLSDRFSAERPKGSFSTLEIQRTEQGDSAMYLCASSLARDEETQYFGPGTRLLVL.

The V gene is TRBV28, the J gene TRBJ2-7, with D perhaps matching TRBD1 (6 bases). This CDR3 has 12 amino acids. V lost 0 bases and J lost 13, with 13 bases in between. Germline V gene lookup returns CDR1 MDHEN and CDR2 SYDVKM. The CDR3 DNA reads as TGTGCCAGCAGTTTATGGGGACAAGACTTCTACTTC. Protein product: CASSLWGQDFYF.

This clonotype showed up many times. The J gene is TRBJ2-6, the V gene TRBV29-1; 10 positions agree with TRBD2. Germline assignment: CDR1 SQVTM and CDR2 ANQGSEA. Germline trimming cut 4 bases from V and 2 bases from J; bases unmatched to any gene: 8. The CDR3 runs 17 residues. The CDR3 bases are TGCAGCGTTGCTATCCTAGCGGGAGTTCCTGGGGCCAACGTCCTGACTTTC. Its protein product is CSVAILAGVPGANVLTF.

The CDR3 DNA reads as TGTGCCAGTGGGTCACCCCGGGACACAATACAGAACACTGAAGCTTTCTTT. This sequence encodes CASGSPRDTIQNTEAFF. This chain uses TRBV19 with TRBJ1-1; D may be TRBD1 (6 bases). The V end was cut by 8 bases, the J end by 1 base, with 23 bases between. The CDR3 totals 17 residues. The germline V gene encodes CDR1 LNHDA and CDR2 SQIVND (reference sequence).

This clonotype was found many times. The chain recombines TRBV21-1 with TRBJ1-2. TRBV21-1 is classified as a pseudogene. The length of the CDR3 is 14 residues. The CDR3 sequence is CASSLPEAREGYTF. As DNA, the CDR3 is TGTGCCAGCAGCCTACCGGAGGCCCGCGAAGGCTACACCTTC.

This clonotype was detected ten times or more. The chain employs TRBV7-9 and TRBJ2-7, with 7 bases identical to TRBD2. This CDR3 has 14 amino acids. Unmatched junction bases numbered 13, after V lost 8 bases and J lost 6 bases. Per the germline V gene, CDR1 is SEHNR and CDR2 is FQNEAQ (reference sequence). The CDR3 loop is CASARGGSPPEQYF. CDR3 in DNA: TGTGCCAGCGCGAGGGGCGGGAGTCCCCCCGAGCAGTACTTC. Looking up the rest from reference TRBV7-9 and TRBJ2-7 gives the full variable domain: DTGVSQNPRHKITKRGQNVTFRCDPISEHNRLYWYRQTLGQGPEFLTYFQNEAQLEKSRLLSDRFSAERPKGSFSTLEIQRTEQGDSAMYLCASARGGSPPEQYFGPGTRLTVT.